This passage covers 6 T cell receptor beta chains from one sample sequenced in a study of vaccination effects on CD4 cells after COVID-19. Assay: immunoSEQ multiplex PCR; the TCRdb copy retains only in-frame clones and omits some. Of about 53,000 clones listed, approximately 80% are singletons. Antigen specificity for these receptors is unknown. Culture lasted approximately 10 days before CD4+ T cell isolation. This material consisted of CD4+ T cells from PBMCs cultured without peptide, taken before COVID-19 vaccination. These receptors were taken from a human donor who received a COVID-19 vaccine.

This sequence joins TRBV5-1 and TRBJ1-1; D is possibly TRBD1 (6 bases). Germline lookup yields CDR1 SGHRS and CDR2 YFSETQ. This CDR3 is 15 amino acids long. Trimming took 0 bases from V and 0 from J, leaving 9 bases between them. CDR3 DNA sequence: TGCGCCAGCAGCTTGGAAGGGGGGATGAACACTGAAGCTTTCTTT. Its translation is CASSLEGGMNTEAFF.

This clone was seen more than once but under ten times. CDR3 region: CASSHAQPGQQANYGYTF. CDR3 DNA sequence: TGCGCCAGCAGCCACGCCCAGCCGGGACAACAAGCTAACTATGGCTACACCTTC. The chain uses TRBV4-1 and TRBJ1-2, with D perhaps TRBD1 (6 bases). CDR1 MGHRA and CDR2 YSYEKL come from the germline V gene. Trimming removed 3 bases from V and 0 bases from J, with 20 bases in between. The CDR3 sequence is 18 residues long.

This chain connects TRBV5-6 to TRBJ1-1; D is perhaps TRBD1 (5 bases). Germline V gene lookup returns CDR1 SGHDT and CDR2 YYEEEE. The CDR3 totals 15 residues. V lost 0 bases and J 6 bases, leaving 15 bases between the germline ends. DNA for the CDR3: TGTGCCAGCAGCTTGGTAGGGACCCCGGGGGCTGAAGCTTTCTTT. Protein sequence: CASSLVGTPGAEAFF. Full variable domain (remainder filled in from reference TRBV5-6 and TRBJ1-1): DAGVTQSPTHLIKTRGQQVTLRCSPKSGHDTVSWYQQALGQGPQFIFQYYEEEERQRGNFPDRFSGHQFPNYSSELNVNALLLGDSALYLCASSLVGTPGAEAFFGQGTRLTVV.

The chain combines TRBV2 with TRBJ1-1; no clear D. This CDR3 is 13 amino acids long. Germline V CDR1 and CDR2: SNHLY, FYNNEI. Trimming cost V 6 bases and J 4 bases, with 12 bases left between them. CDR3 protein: CASRVGEVTEAFF. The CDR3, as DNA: TGTGCCAGCAGGGTCGGGGAAGTCACTGAAGCTTTCTTT.

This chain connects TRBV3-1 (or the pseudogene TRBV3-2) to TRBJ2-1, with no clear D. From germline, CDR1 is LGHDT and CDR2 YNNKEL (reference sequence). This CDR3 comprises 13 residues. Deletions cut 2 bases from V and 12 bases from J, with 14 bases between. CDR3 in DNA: TGTGCCAGCAGCCAAACACAGCTCATTGGGCAGTTCTTC. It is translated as CASSQTQLIGQFF.

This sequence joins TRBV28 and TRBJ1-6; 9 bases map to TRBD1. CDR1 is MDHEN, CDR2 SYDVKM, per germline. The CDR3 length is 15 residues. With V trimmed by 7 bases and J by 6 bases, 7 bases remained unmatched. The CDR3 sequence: CASTLTGGSNSPLHF. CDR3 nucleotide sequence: TGTGCCAGCACCTTGACAGGGGGGTCTAATTCACCCCTCCACTTT.